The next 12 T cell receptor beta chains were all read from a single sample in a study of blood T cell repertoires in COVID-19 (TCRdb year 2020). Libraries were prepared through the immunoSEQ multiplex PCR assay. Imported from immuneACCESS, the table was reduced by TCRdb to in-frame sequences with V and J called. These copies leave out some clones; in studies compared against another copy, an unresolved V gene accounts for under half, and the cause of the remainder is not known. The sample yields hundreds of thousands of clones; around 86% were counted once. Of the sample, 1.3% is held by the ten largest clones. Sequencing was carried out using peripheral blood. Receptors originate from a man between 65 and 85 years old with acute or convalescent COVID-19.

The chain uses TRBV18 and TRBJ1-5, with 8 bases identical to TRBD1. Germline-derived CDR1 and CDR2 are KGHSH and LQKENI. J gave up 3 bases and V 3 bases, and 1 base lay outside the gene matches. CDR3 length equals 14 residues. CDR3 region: CASSPTGDNQPQHF. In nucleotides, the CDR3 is TGTGCCAGCTCACCGACAGGGGACAATCAGCCCCAGCATTTT.

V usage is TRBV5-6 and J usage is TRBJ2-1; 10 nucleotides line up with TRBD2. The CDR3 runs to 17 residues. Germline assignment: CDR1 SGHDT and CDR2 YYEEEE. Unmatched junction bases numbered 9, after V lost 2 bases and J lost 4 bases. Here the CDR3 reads CASSFSSGRAIYNEQFF. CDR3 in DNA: TGTGCCAGCAGCTTTTCAAGCGGGAGGGCCATATACAATGAGCAGTTCTTC.

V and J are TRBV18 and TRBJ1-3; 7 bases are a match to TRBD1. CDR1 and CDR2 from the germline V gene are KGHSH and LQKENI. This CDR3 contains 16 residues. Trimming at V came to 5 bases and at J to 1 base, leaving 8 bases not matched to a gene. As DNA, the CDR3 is TGTGCCAGCTCATCGACAGGGCAAGGATCTGGAAACACCATATATTTT. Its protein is CASSSTGQGSGNTIYF.

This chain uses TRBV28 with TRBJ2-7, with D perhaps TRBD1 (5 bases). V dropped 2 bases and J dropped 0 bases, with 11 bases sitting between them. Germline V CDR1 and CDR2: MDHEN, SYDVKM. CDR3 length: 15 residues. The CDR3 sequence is CASSLARQNSYEQYF. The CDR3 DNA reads TGTGCCAGCAGTTTAGCGAGACAGAACTCCTACGAGCAGTACTTC.

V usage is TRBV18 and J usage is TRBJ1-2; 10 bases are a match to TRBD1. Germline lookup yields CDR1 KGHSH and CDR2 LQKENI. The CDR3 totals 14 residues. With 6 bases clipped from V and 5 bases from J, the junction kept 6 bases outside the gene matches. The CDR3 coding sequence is TGTGCCAGCTCGCCGCGGGACAGGGGATATGGCTACACCTTC. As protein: CASSPRDRGYGYTF.

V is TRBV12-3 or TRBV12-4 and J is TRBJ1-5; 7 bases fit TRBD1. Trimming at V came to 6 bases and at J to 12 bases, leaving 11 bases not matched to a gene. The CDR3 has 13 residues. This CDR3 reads CASSHQTGLVQHF. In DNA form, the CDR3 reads TGTGCCAGCAGCCACCAGACAGGGTTGGTCCAGCATTTT.

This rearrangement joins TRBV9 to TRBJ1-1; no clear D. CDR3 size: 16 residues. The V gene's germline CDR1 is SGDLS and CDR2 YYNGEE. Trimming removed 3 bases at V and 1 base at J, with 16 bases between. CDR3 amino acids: CASSANSGIQNTEAFF. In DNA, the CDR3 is TGTGCCAGCAGCGCAAACTCCGGGATCCAGAACACTGAAGCTTTCTTT.

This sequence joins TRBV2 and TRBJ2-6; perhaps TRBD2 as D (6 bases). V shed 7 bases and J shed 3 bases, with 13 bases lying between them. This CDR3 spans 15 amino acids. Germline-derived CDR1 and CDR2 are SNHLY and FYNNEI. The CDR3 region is CASNLGGRGANVLTF. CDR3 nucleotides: TGTGCCAGCAACCTGGGGGGTCGTGGGGCCAACGTCCTGACTTTC.

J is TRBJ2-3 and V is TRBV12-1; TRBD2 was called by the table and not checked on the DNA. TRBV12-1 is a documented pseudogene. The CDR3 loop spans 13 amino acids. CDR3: CASSPSSVDTQYF. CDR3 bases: TGTGCCAGCAGCCCCTCCAGCGTAGATACGCAGTATTTT.

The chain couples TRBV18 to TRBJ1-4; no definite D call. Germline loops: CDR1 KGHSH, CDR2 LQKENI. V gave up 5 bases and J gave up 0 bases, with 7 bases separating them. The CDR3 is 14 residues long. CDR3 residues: CASSTSATNEKLFF. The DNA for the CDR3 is TGTGCCAGCTCAACGTCGGCAACTAATGAAAAACTGTTTTTT.

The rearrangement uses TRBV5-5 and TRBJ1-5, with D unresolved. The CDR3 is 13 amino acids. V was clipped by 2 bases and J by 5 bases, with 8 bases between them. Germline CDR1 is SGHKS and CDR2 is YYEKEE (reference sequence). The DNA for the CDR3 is TGTGCCAGCAGCTTTAGGGAGGATCAGCCCCAGCATTTT. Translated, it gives CASSFREDQPQHF.

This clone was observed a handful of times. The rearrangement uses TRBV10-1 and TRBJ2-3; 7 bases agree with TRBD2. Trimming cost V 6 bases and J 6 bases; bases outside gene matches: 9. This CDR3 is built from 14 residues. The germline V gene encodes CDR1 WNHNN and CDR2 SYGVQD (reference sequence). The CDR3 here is CASSRTSGVDTQYF. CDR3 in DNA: TGCGCCAGCAGCCGGACTAGTGGGGTGGATACGCAGTATTTT.